This T cell receptor beta chain was recorded in a study of neurological immune-mediated disorders. MiXCR, run by TCRdb on the 5' RACE reads, gives a single entry per CDR3 protein. Among some 15,000 distinct CDR3 sequences listed, around 14% were seen once. Germline V gene data show CDR1 as MGHRA and CDR2 as YSYEKL. V was pared by 4 bases and J by 1 base, with 2 bases of the junction left unmatched. The CDR3 sequence is 15 residues long. There were approximately 1.1 million CD4+ or CD8+ T cells used in the sorted libraries. This clonotype was picked up many times. Material: CD8+ T cells from blood. This sequence was found in a female donor with HTLV-1-associated myelopathy (HAM/TSP). The chain recombines TRBV4-1 with TRBJ2-3; TRBD2 aligns across 10 bases. CDR3 sequence: CASSPLAGRTDTQYF. CDR3 nucleotide sequence: TGCGCCAGCAGCCCACTAGCGGGACGCACAGATACGCAGTATTTT.